Shown below are 32 T cell receptor beta chains from a single sample sequenced in a study of blood T cell repertoires in COVID-19. The data were produced by immunoSEQ multiplex PCR, yet TCRdb's version contains in-frame clones alone and is incomplete. The sample records roughly 57,000 clones, about 89% being singletons. The sequenced material came from peripheral blood. The source of these receptors is a human donor in a cohort sampled during active COVID-19.

This chain joins TRBV9 and TRBJ2-5; 8 bases are a match to TRBD2. This CDR3 region has 18 residues. Looked up from germline, CDR1 is SGDLS and CDR2 is YYNGEE. With V trimmed by 0 bases and J by 0 bases, 10 bases remained unmatched. CDR3 amino acids: CASSVAGTGGGHQETQYF. As DNA, the CDR3 is TGTGCCAGCAGCGTAGCTGGAACCGGGGGGGGCCACCAAGAGACCCAGTACTTC.

The sample holds one count of this clone. CDR3 nucleotide sequence: TGTGCCAGCAGCTTGTTGGGTAAGCGCCCAAGGGGCACTGAAGCTTTCTTT. Amino acids: CASSLLGKRPRGTEAFF. The rearrangement uses TRBV5-5 and TRBJ1-1; the D gene is possibly TRBD1 (5 bases). This CDR3 contains 17 residues. Germline CDR1 and CDR2: SGHKS and YYEKEE (reference sequence). The V gene lost 1 base and the J gene lost 4 bases, with 20 bases spanning the gap.

This chain uses TRBV7-6 with TRBJ1-3; D remains unclear. V dropped 1 base and J dropped 0 bases, with 10 bases sitting between them. Germline V gene data show CDR1 as SGHVS and CDR2 as FNYEAQ. This CDR3 region has 16 residues. CDR3 region: CASSLGAGSSGNTIYF. DNA of the CDR3: TGTGCCAGCAGCTTAGGGGCAGGTTCCTCTGGAAACACCATATATTTT. Combining the CDR3 with reference TRBV7-6 and TRBJ1-3 gives the whole variable domain GAGVSQSPRYKVTKRGQDVALRCDPISGHVSLYWYRQALGQGPEFLTYFNYEAQQDKSGLPNDRFSAERPEGSISTLTIQRTEQRDSAMYRCASSLGAGSSGNTIYFGEGSWLTVV.

This chain links TRBV6-4 with TRBJ2-3; no definite D call. The V end was cut by 2 bases, the J end by 9 bases, with 12 bases between. Germline-derived CDR1 and CDR2 are MRHNA and SNTAGT. CDR3 length equals 13 residues. The CDR3 here is CASSDPPGGTQYF. In DNA, the CDR3 is TGTGCCAGCAGTGACCCCCCGGGTGGGACGCAGTATTTT.

In its sample, this clone was seen once. The CDR3 bases are TGTGCCAGCAGCTTAGCTCACGGAGATACGCAGTATTTT. Translating it yields CASSLAHGDTQYF. The chain uses TRBV7-2 and TRBJ2-3; D unclear. This CDR3 spans 13 amino acids. Germline CDR1 is SGHTA and CDR2 is FQGNSA. V lost 0 bases and J lost 5, with 6 bases in between.

The genes are TRBV19 and TRBJ1-2, with TRBD1 matching 7 bases. Trimming took 2 bases from V and 7 from J; bases not matched to a gene: 1. Germline V gene lookup returns CDR1 LNHDA and CDR2 SQIVND (reference sequence). The CDR3 length is 12 residues. CDR3 sequence reads: CASSIQGVGYTF. CDR3 nucleotides: TGTGCCAGTAGTATACAGGGGGTTGGCTACACCTTC.

This chain links TRBV18 with TRBJ1-5; D gene uncertain. This CDR3 contains 13 residues. Germline V lookup: CDR1 KGHSH, CDR2 LQKENI. Between the trimmed V and J ends, which lost 2 bases and 4 bases, there was a span of 6 bases. CDR3 protein: CASSPNKNQPQHF. Here the CDR3 DNA reads TGTGCCAGCTCACCAAACAAAAATCAGCCCCAGCATTTT. Full variable domain (outside the CDR3, taken from reference TRBV18 and TRBJ1-5): NAGVMQNPRHLVRRRGQEARLRCSPMKGHSHVYWYRQLPEEGLKFMVYLQKENIIDESGMPKERFSAEFPKEGPSILRIQQVVRGDSAAYFCASSPNKNQPQHFGDGTRLSIL.

The rearrangement uses TRBV6-5 and TRBJ2-1, with 9 bases matching TRBD2. The CDR3 extends over 16 amino acids. CDR1 and CDR2 (germline): MNHEY, SVGAGI. The V segment lost 0 bases and the J segment 4 bases; nucleotides outside the gene matches: 4. The CDR3 loop is CASSYSGLAGYNEQFF. CDR3 coding DNA: TGTGCCAGCAGTTACTCAGGGCTAGCGGGGTACAATGAGCAGTTCTTC.

This clone appeared a single time. The CDR3 reads CASSPYAGGQSETQYF. As DNA, the CDR3 is TGTGCCAGCAGTCCGTACGCGGGGGGGCAGTCGGAGACCCAGTACTTC. The V gene is TRBV7-2, the J gene TRBJ2-5; 9 bases agree with TRBD2. Per the germline V gene, CDR1 is SGHTA and CDR2 is FQGNSA. The V gene end was trimmed by 6 bases and the J gene end by 5 bases; junction bases not matched to a gene: 13. CDR3 size: 16 residues.

This clone has more than one count but fewer than ten. The chain recombines TRBV6-6 with TRBJ1-1; no definite D call. The CDR3 extends over 15 amino acids. The V gene lost 2 bases and the J gene lost 0 bases, with 10 bases spanning the gap. Germline V CDR1 and CDR2: MNHNY, SVGAGI (reference sequence). CDR3 in amino acids: CASSYAGRLNTEAFF. The CDR3 nucleotides read TGTGCCAGCAGTTACGCCGGGAGGTTGAACACTGAAGCTTTCTTT.

V usage is TRBV7-6 and J usage is TRBJ2-1, with 10 bases aligning to TRBD2. The germline V gene has CDR1 SGHVS and CDR2 FNYEAQ. Trimming took 1 base from V and 9 from J; bases not matched to a gene: 12. The CDR3 covers 17 residues. The CDR3 region has the DNA TGTGCCAGCAGCTTAGTCATCGGTGGTAGCGGGGGGTTTGAGCAGTTCTTC. It codes for CASSLVIGGSGGFEQFF.

The V call is TRBV30, the J call TRBJ1-3; 7 nucleotides match TRBD1. The germline gives CDR1 GTSNPN, CDR2 SVGIG (reference sequence). The J segment lost 1 base and the V segment lost 5 bases, leaving 11 bases of the junction unmatched. The CDR3 loop spans 16 amino acids. CDR3 residues: CAWGRRDRISGNTIYF. The CDR3 DNA is TGTGCCTGGGGCCGACGGGACAGAATTTCTGGAAACACCATATATTTT.

The chain links TRBV19 to TRBJ1-5, with 7 nucleotides matching TRBD1. Unmatched junction bases numbered 10, after V lost 1 base and J lost 1 base. The CDR3 is made up of 18 amino acids. Germline CDR1 reads LNHDA; CDR2 reads SQIVND (reference sequence). For the CDR3, the DNA is TGTGCCAGTAGTATAGGGGGGCAGGGGGTAGTGAGCAATCAGCCCCAGCATTTT. It is translated as CASSIGGQGVVSNQPQHF.

The V gene is TRBV7-9, the J gene TRBJ2-3; the D gene is possibly TRBD2 (7 bases). There are 15 residues in the CDR3. The germline CDR1 and CDR2 sequences are SEHNR and FQNEAQ (reference sequence). V lost 2 bases to trimming and J lost 5 bases, with 14 bases between them. The CDR3 protein is CASSLTGGAQDTQYF. CDR3 nucleotides: TGTGCCAGCAGCTTAACGGGGGGCGCACAAGATACGCAGTATTTT.

V is TRBV3-1 (or the pseudogene TRBV3-2) and J is TRBJ2-3, with TRBD1 identical over 9 bases. The length of the CDR3 is 15 residues. The junction had 5 bases not matched to a gene; V was cut back by 0 bases and J by 7 bases. CDR1 and CDR2 from the germline V gene are LGHDT and YNNKEL (reference sequence). The CDR3 protein is CASSQETGGTHTQYF. CDR3 DNA sequence: TGTGCCAGCAGCCAAGAGACAGGGGGAACACATACGCAGTATTTT.

This chain joins TRBV12-3 or TRBV12-4 and TRBJ2-7; TRBD1 matches 7 bases. CDR3 length: 12 amino acids. J lost 6 bases, V lost 6 bases, and 5 bases had no gene match. CDR3 sequence (DNA): TGTGCCAGCAGCTTACAGGGGTTCGAGCAGTACTTC. The encoded protein is CASSLQGFEQYF.

This chain uses TRBV12-3 or TRBV12-4 with TRBJ1-6, with D perhaps TRBD1 (5 bases). Trimming removed 3 bases from V and 12 bases from J, with 9 bases in between. This CDR3 region has 12 residues. The CDR3 loop reads CASSFPGGPLHF. CDR3 coding DNA: TGTGCCAGCAGTTTCCCGGGGGGACCCCTCCACTTT.

The chain links TRBV5-5 to TRBJ1-2; D is ambiguous. Trimming shortened V by 0 bases and J by 1 base, and 10 bases separated the two germline ends. Germline V gene sequence: CDR1 SGHKS, CDR2 YYEKEE (reference sequence). This CDR3 has 15 amino acids. The CDR3 protein is CASSLAVLYNYGYTF. Here the CDR3 DNA reads TGTGCCAGCAGCTTGGCCGTCTTATATAACTATGGCTACACCTTC.

The chain joins TRBV25-1 to TRBJ1-4, with 8 positions matching TRBD1. J was trimmed by 8 bases and V by 2 bases; bases with no gene match: 7. The CDR3 runs to 15 residues. Germline CDR1 MGHDK, CDR2 SYGVNS. CDR3 residues: CASSEARGRLEKLFF. The DNA of the CDR3 is TGTGCCAGCAGTGAAGCCAGGGGGCGACTCGAAAAACTGTTTTTT.

This chain uses TRBV4-3 with TRBJ2-5; TRBD2 is a possible D gene (6 bases). Deletions cut 0 bases from V and 1 base from J, with 18 bases between. This CDR3 has 18 residues. The germline gives CDR1 LGHNA, CDR2 YSLEER. The CDR3 reads CASSQDGVGGLGQETQYF. In DNA, the CDR3 is TGCGCCAGCAGCCAAGATGGGGTTGGAGGGCTAGGCCAAGAGACCCAGTACTTC.

The chain links TRBV19 to TRBJ1-2; TRBD1 matches at 7 bases. CDR1 and CDR2 (germline): LNHDA, SQIVND (reference sequence). CDR3 size: 16 residues. The junction had 7 bases not matched to a gene; V was cut back by 3 bases and J by 0 bases. The chain's CDR3 is CASSIPQGGANYGYTF. The CDR3, as DNA: TGTGCCAGTAGTATCCCCCAGGGGGGAGCTAACTATGGCTACACCTTC.

The CDR3 sequence is CSASRDRGQSGYTF. In DNA form, the CDR3 reads TGCAGTGCTAGTAGGGACAGGGGGCAAAGTGGCTACACCTTC. The V and J genes are TRBV20-1 and TRBJ1-2; 12 bases are shared with TRBD1. This CDR3 contains 14 residues. Germline CDR1 is DFQATT and CDR2 is SNEGSKA (reference sequence). Trimming removed 3 bases from V and 7 bases from J; junction bases left unmatched: 6.

This sequence joins TRBV5-4 and TRBJ1-4; 10 bases agree with TRBD1. The germline V gene encodes CDR1 SGHNT and CDR2 YYREEE (reference sequence). CDR3 size: 15 residues. V lost 4 bases to trimming and J lost 7 bases; unmatched junction nucleotides: 7. The chain's CDR3 is CASSLLTGGGEKLFF. The CDR3 DNA reads TGTGCCAGCAGCCTTTTGACAGGGGGCGGTGAAAAACTGTTTTTT.

This clone showed up just once. The rearrangement uses TRBV18 and TRBJ2-6; D might be TRBD1 (6 bases). Per the germline V gene, CDR1 is KGHSH and CDR2 is LQKENI. The CDR3 loop spans 16 amino acids. The V end lost 5 bases, the J end lost 0 bases, and 11 bases lay between the germline ends. CDR3 residues: CASSFRQVSGANVLTF. As DNA, the CDR3 is TGTGCCAGCTCATTCCGACAGGTCTCTGGGGCCAACGTCCTGACTTTC.

With respect to this clone: Other DNA sequences in this specimen translate into the identical CDR3. This chain joins TRBV5-6 and TRBJ2-7; D may be TRBD1 (6 bases). The V end was cut by 9 bases, the J end by 3 bases, with 13 bases between. The germline CDR1 and CDR2 sequences are SGHDT and YYEEEE. CDR3 length: 12 amino acids. The chain's CDR3 is CATGAGDYEQYF. CDR3 sequence (DNA): TGTGCCACCGGGGCAGGGGACTACGAGCAGTACTTC.

This clone was counted a few times. The V gene is TRBV7-9, the J gene TRBJ2-2; D remains unclear. Germline loops: CDR1 SEHNR, CDR2 FQNEAQ (reference sequence). Between the trimmed V and J ends, which lost 4 bases and 0 bases, there was a span of 12 bases. CDR3 length: 16 residues. The CDR3 sequence: CASSYPRSSNTGELFF. CDR3 in DNA: TGTGCCAGCAGCTACCCAAGGAGTTCGAACACCGGGGAGCTGTTTTTT.

The chain is built from TRBV9 and TRBJ2-1, with 11 positions matching TRBD2. After removal of 2 bases from V and 10 bases from J, the junction contained 5 bases not matched to a gene. This CDR3 has 14 amino acids. Germline CDR1 and CDR2: SGDLS and YYNGEE. In DNA, the CDR3 is TGTGCCAGCAGCGTCTCTAGCGGGGGGAGGGAGCAGTTCTTC. This gives the protein CASSVSSGGREQFF.

V and J are TRBV24-1 and TRBJ2-5; 9 nucleotides agree with TRBD2. V dropped 9 bases and J dropped 3; count of bases not matched to a gene: 13. Germline V gives CDR1 KGHDR, CDR2 SFDVKD. The length of the CDR3 is 16 residues. Written as DNA, the CDR3 is TGTGCCACCGGGGATAGCGGGGGTGGTGTGGAAGAGACCCAGTACTTC. This encodes CATGDSGGGVEETQYF.

This rearrangement joins TRBV4-3 to TRBJ1-6; 11 bases match TRBD1. This CDR3 has 15 amino acids. Germline CDR1 LGHNA, CDR2 YSLEER. Trimming at V came to 1 base and at J to 9 bases, leaving 2 bases not matched to a gene. In DNA form, the CDR3 reads TGCGCCAGCAGCCAAGGGACAGGGGGCGGTTCACCCCTCCACTTT. Translation: CASSQGTGGGSPLHF.

This rearrangement joins TRBV20-1 to TRBJ1-2; no firm D call. V was pared by 3 bases and J by 2 bases, with 13 bases between. This CDR3 comprises 14 residues. CDR1 and CDR2 from the germline V gene are DFQATT and SNEGSKA (reference sequence). This CDR3 is CSASPRGGNYGYTF. In nucleotides, the CDR3 is TGCAGTGCTAGTCCCCGAGGAGGGAACTATGGCTACACCTTC.

This clone was recorded a few times. The rearrangement links TRBV4-2 to TRBJ1-5; perhaps TRBD1 as D (5 bases). The V gene's germline CDR1 is LGHNA and CDR2 YNFKEQ. This CDR3 spans 15 amino acids. The V and J ends lost 1 base and 2 bases respectively, with 9 bases between them. CDR3 bases: TGTGCCAGCAGCCAAGTTTCGGGGGGCAATCAGCCCCAGCATTTT. Amino acids: CASSQVSGGNQPQHF.

This chain links TRBV3-1 (or the pseudogene TRBV3-2) with TRBJ2-5, with TRBD2 matching 12 bases. Germline V gene lookup returns CDR1 LGHDT and CDR2 YNNKEL (reference sequence). With 3 bases clipped from V and 5 bases from J, the junction kept 4 bases outside the gene matches. This CDR3 has 15 amino acids. This CDR3 is CASSQRLAGAETQYF. For the CDR3, the DNA is TGTGCCAGCAGCCAGAGACTAGCGGGGGCCGAGACCCAGTACTTC.